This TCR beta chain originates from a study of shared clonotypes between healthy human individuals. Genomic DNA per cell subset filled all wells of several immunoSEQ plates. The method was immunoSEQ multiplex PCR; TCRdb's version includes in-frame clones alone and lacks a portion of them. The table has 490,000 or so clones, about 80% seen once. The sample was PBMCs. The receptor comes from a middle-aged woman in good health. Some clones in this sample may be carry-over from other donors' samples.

For the CDR3, the DNA is TGTGCCAGCAGCCCGAGACAGGGGGACACTGAAGCTTTCTTT. Protein sequence: CASSPRQGDTEAFF. The chain carries TRBV7-3 and TRBJ1-1, with TRBD1 identical over 9 bases. Germline-derived CDR1 and CDR2 are SGHTA and FQGTGA. The V gene end was trimmed by 5 bases and the J gene end by 3 bases; junction bases not matched to a gene: 4. The CDR3 is made up of 14 amino acids.